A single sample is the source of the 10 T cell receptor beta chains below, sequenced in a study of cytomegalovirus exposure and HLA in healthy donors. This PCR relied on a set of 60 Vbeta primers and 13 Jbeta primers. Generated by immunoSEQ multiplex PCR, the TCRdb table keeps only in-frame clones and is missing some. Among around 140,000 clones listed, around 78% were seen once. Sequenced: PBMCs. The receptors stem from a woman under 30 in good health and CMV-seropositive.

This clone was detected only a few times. CDR3 coding DNA: TGTGCCAGCAGCTGGGGGACTAGCGGCAATGAGCAGTTCTTC. Its protein product is CASSWGTSGNEQFF. The chain couples TRBV7-8 to TRBJ2-1; 11 bases agree with TRBD2. The germline V gene has CDR1 SGHVS and CDR2 FQNEAQ. The CDR3 is 14 amino acids. Trimming at V came to 4 bases and at J to 6 bases, leaving 2 bases not matched to a gene.

This CDR3 reads CASSIQGGETQYF. In nucleotides, the CDR3 is TGTGCCAGCAGTATACAGGGGGGAGAGACCCAGTACTTC. V gene TRBV2 combines with J gene TRBJ2-5; TRBD1 matches at 8 bases. Trimming took 5 bases from V and 4 from J; bases not matched to a gene: 3. Per the germline V gene, CDR1 is SNHLY and CDR2 is FYNNEI. CDR3 length: 13 amino acids. The entire variable domain, with the rest obtained from reference TRBV2 and TRBJ2-5, is as follows: EPEVTQTPSHQVTQMGQEVILRCVPISNHLYFYWYRQILGQKVEFLVSFYNNEISEKSEIFDDQFSVERPDGSNFTLKIRSTKLEDSAMYFCASSIQGGETQYFGPGTRLLVL.

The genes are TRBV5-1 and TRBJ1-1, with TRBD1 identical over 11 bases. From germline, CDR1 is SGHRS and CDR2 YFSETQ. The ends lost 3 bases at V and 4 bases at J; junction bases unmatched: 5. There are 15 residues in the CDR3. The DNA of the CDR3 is TGCGCCAGCAGCTCGGTGGGACAGGGGGGCACTGAAGCTTTCTTT. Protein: CASSSVGQGGTEAFF.

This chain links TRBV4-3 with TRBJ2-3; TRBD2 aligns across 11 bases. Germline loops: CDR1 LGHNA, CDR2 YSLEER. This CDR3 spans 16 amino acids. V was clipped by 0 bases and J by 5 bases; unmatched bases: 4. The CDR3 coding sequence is TGCGCCAGCAGCCAAGAGACTAGCGGGGTACGAGATACGCAGTATTTT. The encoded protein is CASSQETSGVRDTQYF.

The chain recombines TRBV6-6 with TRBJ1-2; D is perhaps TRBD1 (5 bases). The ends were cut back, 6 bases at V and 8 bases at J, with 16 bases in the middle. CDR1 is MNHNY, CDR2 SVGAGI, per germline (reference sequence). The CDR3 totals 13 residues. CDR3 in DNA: TGTGCCAGCAGGAACCCCGCCGGGGGAGGCTACACCTTC. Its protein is CASRNPAGGGYTF.

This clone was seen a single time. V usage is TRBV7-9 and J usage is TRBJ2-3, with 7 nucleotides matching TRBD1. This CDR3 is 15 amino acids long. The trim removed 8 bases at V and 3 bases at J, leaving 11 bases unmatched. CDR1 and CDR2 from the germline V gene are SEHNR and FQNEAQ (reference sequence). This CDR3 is CASRGARGQTDTQYF. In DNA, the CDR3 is TGTGCCAGCCGAGGAGCGAGGGGGCAAACAGATACGCAGTATTTT.

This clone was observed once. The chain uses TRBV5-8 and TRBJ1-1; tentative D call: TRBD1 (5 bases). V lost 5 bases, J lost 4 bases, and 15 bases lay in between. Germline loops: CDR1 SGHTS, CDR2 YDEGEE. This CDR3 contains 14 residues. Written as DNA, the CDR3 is TGTGCCAGCAGGCTCAGGGCTGGCGGCACTGAAGCTTTCTTT. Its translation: CASRLRAGGTEAFF.

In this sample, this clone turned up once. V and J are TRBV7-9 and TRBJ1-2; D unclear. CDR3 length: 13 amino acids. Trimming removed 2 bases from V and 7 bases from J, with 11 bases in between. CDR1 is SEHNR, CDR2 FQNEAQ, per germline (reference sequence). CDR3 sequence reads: CASSLRVLGGYTF. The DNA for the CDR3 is TGTGCCAGCAGCTTACGGGTTCTCGGTGGCTACACCTTC.

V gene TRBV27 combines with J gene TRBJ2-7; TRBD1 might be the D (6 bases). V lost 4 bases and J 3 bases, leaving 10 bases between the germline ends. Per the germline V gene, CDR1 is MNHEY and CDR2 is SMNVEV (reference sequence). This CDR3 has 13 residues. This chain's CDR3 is CASSSTGFYEQYF. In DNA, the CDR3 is TGTGCCAGCAGTTCTACAGGGTTCTACGAGCAGTACTTC.

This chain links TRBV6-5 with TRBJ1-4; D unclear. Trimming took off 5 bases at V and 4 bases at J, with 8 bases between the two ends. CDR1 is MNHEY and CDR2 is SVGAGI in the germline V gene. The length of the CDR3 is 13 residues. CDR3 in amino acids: CASSPPHNEKLFF. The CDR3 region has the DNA TGTGCCAGCAGTCCCCCCCATAATGAAAAACTGTTTTTT.